The clone carrying this T cell receptor (beta chain) occurred many times. The data belong to a study of T cells after yellow fever vaccination. Study overall: Some fractions had low cell numbers, and these were prepared with SMART-Seq v4 Ultra Low Input.

Using its own MiXCR run on the 5' RACE reads, TCRdb lists one record per CDR3 protein. The profile shows under 15,000 distinct CDR3 sequences, 6% to 8% of them singletons. Trimming removed 6 bases from V and 7 bases from J; junction bases left unmatched: 3. The germline V gene encodes CDR1 MDHEN and CDR2 SYDVKM. There are 13 residues in the CDR3. The source is a young man who received the YFV17D yellow fever vaccine. The material was PBMCs, either bulk or a sorted T-cell subset (CD4+, CD8+, memory, or dextramer-sorted; not recorded which), obtained on the day of the yellow fever booster vaccination. V and J are TRBV28 and TRBJ1-5; 10 bases are shared with TRBD1. In DNA form, the CDR3 reads TGTGCCAGCAGAGGACAGGGGGGACAGCCCCAGCATTTT. It is translated as CASRGQGGQPQHF.